This record concerns one TCR beta chain sequence. Its antigen remains unknown. The sample originates from a study of shared clonotypes between healthy human individuals. On the study more broadly: Participating donors consisted of two women and a few men aged 18 to 49.

Study conclusions and caveats: Large sequencing depth failed to make sorted-subset sequencing complete, rarefaction showed. Clonotype sharing levels among donors were expected to vary with sequencing depth.

The table came from immunoSEQ multiplex PCR; TCRdb's copy has only in-frame clones and leaves some out. The repertoire holds fewer than 1.6 million clones, with 98% as singletons. Sequencing used naive CD4+ T cells sorted from blood. The subset: CD45RA+ positively selected. The clonotype was recovered from a man aged 25-45 years in good health.

The CDR3 sequence is CASSQRGQNYEQYF. The CDR3 DNA reads TGTGCCAGCTCACAACGGGGACAGAATTACGAGCAGTACTTC. This chain links TRBV18 with TRBJ2-7; 7 bases fit TRBD1. CDR3 length: 14 residues. Trimming took 4 bases from V and 4 from J; bases not matched to a gene: 7. Germline-derived CDR1 and CDR2 are KGHSH and LQKENI.